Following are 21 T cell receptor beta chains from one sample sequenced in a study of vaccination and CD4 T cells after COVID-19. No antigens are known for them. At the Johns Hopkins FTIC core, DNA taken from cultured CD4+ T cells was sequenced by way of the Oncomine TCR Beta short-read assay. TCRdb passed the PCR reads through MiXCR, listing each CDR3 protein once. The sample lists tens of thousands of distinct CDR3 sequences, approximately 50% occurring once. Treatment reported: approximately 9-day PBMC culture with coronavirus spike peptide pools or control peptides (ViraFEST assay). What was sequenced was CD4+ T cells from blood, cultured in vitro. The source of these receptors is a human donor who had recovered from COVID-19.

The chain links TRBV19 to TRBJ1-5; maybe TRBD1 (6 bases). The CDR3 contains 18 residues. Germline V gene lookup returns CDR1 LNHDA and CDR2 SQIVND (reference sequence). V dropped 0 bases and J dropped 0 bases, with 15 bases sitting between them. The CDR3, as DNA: TGTGCCAGTAGTATAGATCAAGGACAGCTATATAGCAATCAGCCCCAGCATTTT. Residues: CASSIDQGQLYSNQPQHF.

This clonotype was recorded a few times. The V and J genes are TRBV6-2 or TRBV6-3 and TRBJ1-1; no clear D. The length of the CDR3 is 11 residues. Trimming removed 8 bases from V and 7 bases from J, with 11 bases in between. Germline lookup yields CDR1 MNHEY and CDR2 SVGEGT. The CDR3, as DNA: TGTGCCAGCCGGCATGCCTTTGAAGCTTTCTTT. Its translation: CASRHAFEAFF.

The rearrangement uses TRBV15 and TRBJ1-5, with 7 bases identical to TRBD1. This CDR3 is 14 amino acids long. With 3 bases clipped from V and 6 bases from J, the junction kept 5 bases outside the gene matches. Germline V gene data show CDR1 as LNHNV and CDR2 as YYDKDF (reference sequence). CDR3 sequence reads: CATSSRQGTQPQHF. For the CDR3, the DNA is TGTGCCACCAGCAGCCGACAGGGAACTCAGCCCCAGCATTTT.

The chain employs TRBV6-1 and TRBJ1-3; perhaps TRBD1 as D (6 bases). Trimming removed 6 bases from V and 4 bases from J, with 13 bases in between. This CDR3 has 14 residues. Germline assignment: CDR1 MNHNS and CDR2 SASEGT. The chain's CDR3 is CASSDPGAGNTIYF. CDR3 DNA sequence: TGTGCCAGCAGCGACCCAGGGGCCGGAAACACCATATATTTT.

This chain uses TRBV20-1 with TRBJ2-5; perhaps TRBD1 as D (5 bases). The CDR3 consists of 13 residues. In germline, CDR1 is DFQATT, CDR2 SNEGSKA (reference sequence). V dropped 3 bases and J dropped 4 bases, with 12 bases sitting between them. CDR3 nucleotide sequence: TGCAGTGCTAGCCCCTCTAGGGGAGAGACCCAGTACTTC. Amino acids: CSASPSRGETQYF.

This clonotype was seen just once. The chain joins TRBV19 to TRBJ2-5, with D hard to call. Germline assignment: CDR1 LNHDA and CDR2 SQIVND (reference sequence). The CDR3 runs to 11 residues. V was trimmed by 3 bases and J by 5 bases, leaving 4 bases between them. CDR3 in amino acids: CASSIRETQYF. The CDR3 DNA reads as TGTGCCAGTAGTATTAGGGAGACCCAGTACTTC.

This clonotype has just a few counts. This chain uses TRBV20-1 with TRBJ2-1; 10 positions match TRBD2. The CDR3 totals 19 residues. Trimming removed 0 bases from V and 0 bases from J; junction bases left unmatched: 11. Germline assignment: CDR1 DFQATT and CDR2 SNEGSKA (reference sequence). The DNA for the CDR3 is TGCAGTGCTAGAGATCGTATTGCTAGCGGGGGACTCTCCTACAATGAGCAGTTCTTC. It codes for CSARDRIASGGLSYNEQFF.

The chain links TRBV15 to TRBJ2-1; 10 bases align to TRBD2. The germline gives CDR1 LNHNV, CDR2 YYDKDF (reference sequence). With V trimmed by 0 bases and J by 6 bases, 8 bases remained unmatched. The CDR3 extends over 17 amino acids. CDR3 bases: TGTGCCACCAGCAGAGATCTAATGGCTAGCGGGAGCAATGAGCAGTTCTTC. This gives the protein CATSRDLMASGSNEQFF. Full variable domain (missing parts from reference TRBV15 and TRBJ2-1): DAMVIQNPRYQVTQFGKPVTLSCSQTLNHNVMYWYQQKSSQAPKLLFHYYDKDFNNEADTPDNFQSRRPNTSFCFLDIRSPGLGDTAMYLCATSRDLMASGSNEQFFGPGTRLTVL.

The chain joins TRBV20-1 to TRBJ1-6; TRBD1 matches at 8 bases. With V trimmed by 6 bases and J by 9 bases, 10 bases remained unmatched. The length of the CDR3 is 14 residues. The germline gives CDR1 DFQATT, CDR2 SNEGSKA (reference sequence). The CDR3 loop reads CSAILQGAGSPLHF. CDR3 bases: TGCAGTGCCATCCTTCAGGGGGCGGGTTCACCCCTCCACTTT.

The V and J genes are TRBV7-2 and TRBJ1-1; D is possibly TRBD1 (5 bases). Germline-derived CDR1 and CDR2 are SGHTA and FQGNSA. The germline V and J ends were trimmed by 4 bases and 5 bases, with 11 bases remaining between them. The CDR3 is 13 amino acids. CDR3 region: CASSSRGRTEAFF. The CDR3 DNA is TGTGCCAGCAGCTCAAGGGGAAGAACTGAAGCTTTCTTT.

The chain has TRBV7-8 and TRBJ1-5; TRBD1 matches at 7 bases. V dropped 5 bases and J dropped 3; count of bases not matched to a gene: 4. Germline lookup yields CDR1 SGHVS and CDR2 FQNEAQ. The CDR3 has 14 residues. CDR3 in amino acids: CASSVDRANQPQHF. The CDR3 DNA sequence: TGTGCCAGCAGCGTCGACAGGGCCAATCAGCCCCAGCATTTT.

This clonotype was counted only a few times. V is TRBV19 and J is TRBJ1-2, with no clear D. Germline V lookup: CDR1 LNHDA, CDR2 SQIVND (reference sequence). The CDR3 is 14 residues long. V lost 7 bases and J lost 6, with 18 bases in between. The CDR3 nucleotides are TGTGCCAGTACCATGGATGGGCAGTCCAATGGCTACACCTTC. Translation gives CASTMDGQSNGYTF.

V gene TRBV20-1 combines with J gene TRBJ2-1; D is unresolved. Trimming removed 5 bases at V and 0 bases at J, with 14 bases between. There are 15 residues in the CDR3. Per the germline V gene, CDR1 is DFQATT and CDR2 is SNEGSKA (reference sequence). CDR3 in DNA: TGCAGTGCTCCCCCCATAAAGAGCTCCTACAATGAGCAGTTCTTC. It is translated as CSAPPIKSSYNEQFF.

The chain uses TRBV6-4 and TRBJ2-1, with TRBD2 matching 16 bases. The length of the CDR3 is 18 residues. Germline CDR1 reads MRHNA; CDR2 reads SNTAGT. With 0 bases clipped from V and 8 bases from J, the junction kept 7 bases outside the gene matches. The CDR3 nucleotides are TGTGCCAGCAGTGACTCGGGGACTAGCGGGAGGGCCATGTATGAGCAGTTCTTC. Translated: CASSDSGTSGRAMYEQFF.

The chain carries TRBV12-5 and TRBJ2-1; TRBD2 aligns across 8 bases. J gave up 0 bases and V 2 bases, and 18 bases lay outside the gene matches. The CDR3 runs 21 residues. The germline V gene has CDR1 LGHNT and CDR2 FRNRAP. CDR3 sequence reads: CASGLNPRAVAGPSSYNEQFF. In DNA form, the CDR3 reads TGTGCTAGTGGTTTGAACCCCCGTGCGGTAGCGGGGCCGAGCTCCTACAATGAGCAGTTCTTC. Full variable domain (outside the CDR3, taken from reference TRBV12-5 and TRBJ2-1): DARVTQTPRHKVTEMGQEVTMRCQPILGHNTVFWYRQTMMQGLELLAYFRNRAPLDDSGMPKDRFSAEMPDATLATLKIQPSEPRDSAVYFCASGLNPRAVAGPSSYNEQFFGPGTRLTVL.

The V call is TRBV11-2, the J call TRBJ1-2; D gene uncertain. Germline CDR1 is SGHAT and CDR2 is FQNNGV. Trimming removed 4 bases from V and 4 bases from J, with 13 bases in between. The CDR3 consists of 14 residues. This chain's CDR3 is CASSSGGSPYGYTF. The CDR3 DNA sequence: TGTGCCAGCAGCTCTGGTGGGAGCCCCTATGGCTACACCTTC.

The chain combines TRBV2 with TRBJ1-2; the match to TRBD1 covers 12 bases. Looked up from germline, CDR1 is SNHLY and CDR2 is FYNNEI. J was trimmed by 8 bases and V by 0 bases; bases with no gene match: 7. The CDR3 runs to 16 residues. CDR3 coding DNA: TGTGCCAGCAGTGAAGCGGGGGGACAGGGGGCGAGCGGCTACACCTTC. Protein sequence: CASSEAGGQGASGYTF.

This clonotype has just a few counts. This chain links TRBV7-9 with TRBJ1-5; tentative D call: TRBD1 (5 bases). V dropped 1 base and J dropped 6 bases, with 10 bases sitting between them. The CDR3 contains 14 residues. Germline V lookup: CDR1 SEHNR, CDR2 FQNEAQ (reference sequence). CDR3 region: CASSLGGYGQPQHF. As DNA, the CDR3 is TGTGCCAGCAGCTTAGGGGGGTACGGTCAGCCCCAGCATTTT.

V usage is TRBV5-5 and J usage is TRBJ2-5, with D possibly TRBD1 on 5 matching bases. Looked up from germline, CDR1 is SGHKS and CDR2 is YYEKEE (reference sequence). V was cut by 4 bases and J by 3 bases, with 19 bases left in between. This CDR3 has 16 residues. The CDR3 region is CASSGSWGSEEETQYF. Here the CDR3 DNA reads TGTGCCAGCAGCGGTAGCTGGGGCTCAGAAGAAGAGACCCAGTACTTC.

This CDR3 is CASSEAGGNTEAFF. The CDR3 DNA follows: TGTGCCAGCAGTGAAGCGGGGGGCAACACTGAAGCTTTCTTT. This chain links TRBV6-1 with TRBJ1-1; tentatively, D is TRBD1 (6 bases). V was shortened by 0 bases and J by 2 bases, with 7 bases between the two germline ends. CDR1 MNHNS and CDR2 SASEGT come from the germline V gene. There are 14 residues in the CDR3.

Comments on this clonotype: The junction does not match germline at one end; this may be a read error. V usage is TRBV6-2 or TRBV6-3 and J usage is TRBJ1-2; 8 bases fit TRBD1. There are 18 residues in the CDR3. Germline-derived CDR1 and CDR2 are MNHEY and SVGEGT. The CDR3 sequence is CTSSPHIAGGAGSNGYTF. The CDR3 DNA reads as TGTACCAGCAGTCCACATATCGCAGGGGGCGCCGGTTCTAATGGCTACACCTTC.